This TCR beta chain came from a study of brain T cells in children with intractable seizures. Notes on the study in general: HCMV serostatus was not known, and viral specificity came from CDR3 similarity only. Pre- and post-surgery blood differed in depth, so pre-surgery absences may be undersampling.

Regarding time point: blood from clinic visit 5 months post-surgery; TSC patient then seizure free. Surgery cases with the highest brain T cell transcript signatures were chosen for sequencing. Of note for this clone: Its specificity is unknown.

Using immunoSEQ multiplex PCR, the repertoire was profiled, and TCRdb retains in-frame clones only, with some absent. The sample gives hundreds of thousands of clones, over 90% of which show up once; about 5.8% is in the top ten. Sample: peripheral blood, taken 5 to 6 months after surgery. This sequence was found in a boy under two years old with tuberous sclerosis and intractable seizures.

The CDR3 region is CASSQALPGPRGSPLHF. As DNA, the CDR3 is TGTGCCAGCAGCCAAGCTCTTCCGGGCCCAAGGGGATCACCCCTCCACTTT. The V and J genes are TRBV3-1 (or the pseudogene TRBV3-2) and TRBJ1-6; the D gene is possibly TRBD1 (5 bases). Trimming removed 1 base at V and 10 bases at J, with 20 bases between. Per the germline V gene, CDR1 is LGHDT and CDR2 is YNNKEL (reference sequence). CDR3 size: 17 residues.